Following are 20 T cell receptor beta chains from one sample sequenced in a study of vaccination and CD4 T cells after COVID-19. Sequence data for DNA of cultured CD4+ T cells were generated by the Oncomine TCR Beta short-read assay. TCRdb re-called the PCR reads through MiXCR, storing one row per CDR3 protein. Here the sample spans about 6,600 distinct CDR3 sequences, approximately 37% being singletons. Regarding treatment: roughly 10-day PBMC culture with coronavirus spike peptide pools or control peptides (ViraFEST assay). Before the COVID-19 pandemic (2011-2018), CD4+ T cells were obtained from the unexposed donor. Which antigens these TCRs recognize remains unknown. Input material: CD4+ T cells from blood, cultured in vitro. The receptors were gathered from a human donor in good health.

The chain couples TRBV7-2 to TRBJ1-1, with a weak D call TRBD1 (5 bases). V gave up 6 bases and J gave up 4 bases, with 12 bases separating them. The germline V gene encodes CDR1 SGHTA and CDR2 FQGNSA. This CDR3 contains 13 residues. CDR3 nucleotides: TGTGCCAGCAGACCCCCGGGGGGCACTGAAGCTTTCTTT. This gives the protein CASRPPGGTEAFF.

The rearrangement uses TRBV6-4 and TRBJ2-2, with D tentatively TRBD1 or TRBD2 (5 bases each). Trimming removed 3 bases at V and 3 bases at J, with 5 bases between. The CDR3 is made up of 13 amino acids. CDR1 is MRHNA, CDR2 SNTAGT, per germline. The DNA of the CDR3 is TGTGCCAGCAGTGAGGGGGACACCGGGGAGCTGTTTTTT. Amino acids: CASSEGDTGELFF.

The chain couples TRBV20-1 to TRBJ2-5; 9 nucleotides line up with TRBD2. J lost 0 bases, V lost 1 base, and 9 bases had no gene match. The CDR3 consists of 17 residues. The germline V gene encodes CDR1 DFQATT and CDR2 SNEGSKA (reference sequence). The CDR3 region is CSARASPSGVYQETQYF. CDR3 in DNA: TGCAGTGCTAGAGCCTCTCCTAGCGGGGTGTACCAAGAGACCCAGTACTTC.

This chain links TRBV11-2 with TRBJ2-2, with no clear D. The CDR3 has 14 residues. Germline CDR1 reads SGHAT; CDR2 reads FQNNGV. V was trimmed by 0 bases and J by 7 bases, leaving 9 bases between them. For the CDR3, the DNA is TGTGCCAGCAGCTTAGATGATAGGCGCGGGGAGCTGTTTTTT. Translated, it gives CASSLDDRRGELFF.

CDR3 in amino acids: CASSLGDGTQYF. DNA of the CDR3: TGTGCCAGCAGCTTAGGGGACGGGACCCAGTACTTC. The chain combines TRBV7-3 with TRBJ2-5; either TRBD1 or TRBD2 may supply D (5 bases each). The CDR3 has 12 residues. The germline V gene has CDR1 SGHTA and CDR2 FQGTGA. V lost 2 bases, J lost 7 bases, and 8 bases lay in between.

This chain links TRBV5-1 with TRBJ1-1, with 8 bases matching TRBD1. CDR1 and CDR2 (germline): SGHRS, YFSETQ. J lost 4 bases, V lost 5 bases, and 7 bases had no gene match. This CDR3 has 14 amino acids. The CDR3 loop reads CASRRGQEGTEAFF. CDR3 nucleotide sequence: TGCGCCAGCAGAAGGGGACAGGAGGGCACTGAAGCTTTCTTT.

The chain employs TRBV5-1 and TRBJ1-6; D remains unclear. This CDR3 is built from 15 residues. The V gene's germline CDR1 is SGHRS and CDR2 YFSETQ. V was clipped by 3 bases and J by 8 bases, with 15 bases between them. The CDR3: CASSSDGYGYSPLHF. CDR3 nucleotides: TGCGCCAGCAGCTCGGACGGTTATGGGTATTCACCCCTCCACTTT.

This clonotype turned up a few times. The chain combines TRBV18 with TRBJ1-1; the match to TRBD1 covers 9 bases. CDR1 and CDR2 (germline): KGHSH, LQKENI. Unmatched junction bases numbered 6, after V lost 6 bases and J lost 1 base. The CDR3 covers 15 residues. This chain's CDR3 is CASSRTTGGNTEAFF. CDR3 DNA: TGTGCCAGCTCGCGAACGACAGGGGGGAACACTGAAGCTTTCTTT.

This clonotype turned up a few times. The chain links TRBV6-1 to TRBJ1-2, with D perhaps TRBD1 (6 bases). Germline V gene data show CDR1 as MNHNS and CDR2 as SASEGT. Between the trimmed V and J ends, which lost 6 bases and 4 bases, there was a span of 21 bases. The CDR3 extends over 16 amino acids. The CDR3 loop is CASRPGGGDKLYGYTF. CDR3 bases: TGTGCCAGCAGACCAGGCGGGGGGGACAAACTCTATGGCTACACCTTC.

The genes are TRBV5-4 and TRBJ1-1; 9 bases agree with TRBD1. The CDR3 covers 17 residues. The J segment lost 7 bases and the V segment lost 4 bases, leaving 17 bases of the junction unmatched. Germline V lookup: CDR1 SGHNT, CDR2 YYREEE (reference sequence). The CDR3 spells CASSPTPMDRGRGEAFF. CDR3 DNA: TGTGCCAGCAGCCCAACACCAATGGACAGGGGCCGCGGTGAAGCTTTCTTT.

This clonotype was picked up one time. The chain employs TRBV5-6 and TRBJ1-2, with 7 nucleotides matching TRBD1. The trim removed 1 base at V and 4 bases at J, leaving 4 bases unmatched. CDR1 is SGHDT and CDR2 is YYEEEE in the germline V gene. The CDR3 loop spans 14 amino acids. DNA for the CDR3: TGTGCCAGCAGCTTGTCTGGGACAGTCTATGGCTACACCTTC. It yields the protein CASSLSGTVYGYTF.

This chain joins TRBV19 and TRBJ1-5, with TRBD1 as a possible D gene (5 bases). The V end lost 4 bases, the J end lost 10 bases, and 11 bases lay between the germline ends. The germline CDR1 and CDR2 sequences are LNHDA and SQIVND (reference sequence). The CDR3 covers 12 residues. DNA for the CDR3: TGTGCCAGTAGTAATCCCGACAGCCCCCAGCATTTT. It codes for CASSNPDSPQHF.

V and J are TRBV3-1 and TRBJ1-2; tentatively, D is TRBD1 (6 bases). The V gene lost 2 bases and the J gene lost 0 bases, with 10 bases spanning the gap. Germline V gene data show CDR1 as LGHDT and CDR2 as YNNKEL (reference sequence). The CDR3 covers 15 residues. CDR3 DNA: TGTGCCAGCAGCCAAATGACAGGAGCTAACTATGGCTACACCTTC. This codes for CASSQMTGANYGYTF.

V is TRBV5-5 and J is TRBJ1-1; D perhaps matches TRBD1 (6 bases). V was clipped by 4 bases and J by 3 bases, with 13 bases between them. This CDR3 is built from 14 residues. Germline V lookup: CDR1 SGHKS, CDR2 YYEKEE (reference sequence). CDR3 nucleotide sequence: TGTGCCAGCAGCCCCGGAGGGGGTGACACTGAAGCTTTCTTT. Translating gives CASSPGGGDTEAFF. The full variable domain, with the rest looked up from reference TRBV5-5 and TRBJ1-1, is DAGVTQSPTHLIKTRGQQVTLRCSPISGHKSVSWYQQVLGQGPQFIFQYYEKEERGRGNFPDRFSARQFPNYSSELNVNALLLGDSALYLCASSPGGGDTEAFFGQGTRLTVV.

This chain's CDR3 is CAIKQGLVLFF. The DNA for the CDR3 is TGTGCCATCAAGCAGGGGTTGGTGCTGTTTTTT. The V gene is TRBV10-3, the J gene TRBJ2-2; TRBD1 is a possible D gene (6 bases). This CDR3 region has 11 residues. CDR1 and CDR2 (germline): ENHRY, SYGVKD. Trimming took off 7 bases at V and 13 bases at J, with 13 bases between the two ends.

This clonotype was seen a few times. V and J are TRBV5-1 and TRBJ1-1; tentative D call: TRBD1 (6 bases). Trimming stripped 4 bases from V and 1 base from J, with 14 bases between. This CDR3 has 15 amino acids. CDR1 and CDR2 from the germline V gene are SGHRS and YFSETQ. The CDR3 region has the DNA TGCGCCAGCAGCCCCGGACAGACAGGGAACACTGAAGCTTTCTTT. This codes for CASSPGQTGNTEAFF.

V usage is TRBV20-1 and J usage is TRBJ1-1, with D tentatively TRBD1 (5 bases). Between the trimmed V and J ends, which lost 2 bases and 5 bases, there was a span of 15 bases. Germline values: CDR1 DFQATT, CDR2 SNEGSKA (reference sequence). CDR3 length: 14 residues. DNA of the CDR3: TGCAGTGCTAGATTACAGGCAGGTTATACTGAAGCTTTCTTT. Translation gives CSARLQAGYTEAFF.

CDR3 protein: CASSLDPGTEAFF. The CDR3 DNA sequence: TGTGCCAGCAGCTTAGATCCCGGGACTGAAGCTTTCTTT. The chain employs TRBV11-2 and TRBJ1-1; D is unclear. Germline V CDR1 and CDR2: SGHAT, FQNNGV. The CDR3 totals 13 residues. Trimming pared 0 bases from V and 5 bases from J, leaving 7 bases between.

The V gene is TRBV18, the J gene TRBJ1-1; D is ambiguous. CDR1 and CDR2 from the germline V gene are KGHSH and LQKENI. The CDR3 is 15 residues long. V gave up 0 bases and J gave up 1 base, with 9 bases separating them. The CDR3 protein is CASSPPGAWNTEAFF. The CDR3, as DNA: TGTGCCAGCTCACCACCGGGAGCTTGGAACACTGAAGCTTTCTTT. Looking up the rest from reference TRBV18 and TRBJ1-1 gives the full variable domain: NAGVMQNPRHLVRRRGQEARLRCSPMKGHSHVYWYRQLPEEGLKFMVYLQKENIIDESGMPKERFSAEFPKEGPSILRIQQVVRGDSAAYFCASSPPGAWNTEAFFGQGTRLTVV.

This chain links TRBV7-3 with TRBJ2-5; 8 bases match TRBD2. Germline V gene data show CDR1 as SGHTA and CDR2 as FQGTGA. The V segment lost 1 base and the J segment 5 bases; nucleotides outside the gene matches: 3. The CDR3 runs to 14 residues. In DNA form, the CDR3 reads TGTGCCAGCAGCTTAAACGGGGGGGCCGAGACCCAGTACTTC. Its protein is CASSLNGGAETQYF.